These 19 T cell receptor beta chains were all obtained from the same sample, sequenced in a study of T cell responses to AZD1222 COVID-19 vaccine. Repertoires were generated with immunoSEQ multiplex PCR, while TCRdb's copy carries only in-frame clones and drops some. Its listing shows over 120,000 clones. Sequencing used peripheral blood. The origin of the receptors is an adult in good health.

The rearrangement links TRBV5-1 to TRBJ2-7; the D is unclear. This CDR3 has 13 residues. The germline V gene encodes CDR1 SGHRS and CDR2 YFSETQ. Between the trimmed V and J ends, which lost 0 bases and 1 base, there was a span of 5 bases. This chain's CDR3 is CASSLAGSYEQYF. The CDR3 DNA follows: TGCGCCAGCAGCTTGGCCGGTTCCTACGAGCAGTACTTC.

The genes are TRBV2 and TRBJ1-3, with D possibly TRBD1 on 5 matching bases. This CDR3 has 15 amino acids. V was shortened by 2 bases and J by 4 bases, with 12 bases between the two germline ends. Germline-derived CDR1 and CDR2 are SNHLY and FYNNEI. The CDR3 sequence is CASSELRGVGNTIYF. CDR3 DNA sequence: TGTGCCAGCAGTGAATTAAGAGGGGTAGGAAACACCATATATTTT.

J is TRBJ1-2 and V is TRBV28; weak D call: TRBD1 (5 bases). Trimming cost V 6 bases and J 7 bases, with 15 bases left between them. Germline lookup yields CDR1 MDHEN and CDR2 SYDVKM. The CDR3 totals 13 residues. CDR3 sequence: CASRRQIAIGYTF. The DNA for the CDR3 is TGTGCCAGCAGGCGACAGATAGCTATTGGCTACACCTTC.

This chain links TRBV11-2 with TRBJ2-1; 8 bases are shared with TRBD2. Germline CDR1 reads SGHAT; CDR2 reads FQNNGV. This CDR3 comprises 18 residues. V dropped 5 bases and J dropped 8; count of bases not matched to a gene: 20. CDR3 in DNA: TGTGCCAGCAGCCGTTCACGGAGGTTGGGCGGGGGGCCCGATGAGCAGTTCTTC. Its translation is CASSRSRRLGGGPDEQFF.

The chain links TRBV2 to TRBJ2-2; 13 positions match TRBD2. V was pared by 2 bases and J by 5 bases, with 17 bases of the junction left unmatched. The CDR3 has 21 amino acids. From germline, CDR1 is SNHLY and CDR2 FYNNEI. DNA of the CDR3: TGTGCCAGCAGTGAAAGGGAACCGGGACTAGCGGGACGGATGGGAACCGGGGAGCTGTTTTTT. Translating it yields CASSEREPGLAGRMGTGELFF.

CDR3 in DNA: TGTGCCAGCAGCTTAGCGGTTGAGCAGTTCTTC. Protein: CASSLAVEQFF. This chain links TRBV7-6 with TRBJ2-1; D unclear. The CDR3 loop spans 11 amino acids. Trimming removed 0 bases from V and 9 bases from J, with 3 bases in between. Germline loops: CDR1 SGHVS, CDR2 FNYEAQ.

The J gene is TRBJ2-7, the V gene TRBV5-1; the D call may be TRBD1 or TRBD2 (5 bases each). Between the trimmed V and J ends, which lost 4 bases and 6 bases, there was a span of 11 bases. Germline CDR1 SGHRS, CDR2 YFSETQ. The CDR3 has 12 amino acids. This CDR3 is CASSTPGLEQYF. CDR3 nucleotides: TGCGCCAGCAGCACCCCGGGGCTCGAGCAGTACTTC.

The chain employs TRBV2 and TRBJ2-2, with TRBD1 as a possible D gene (6 bases). V shed 6 bases and J shed 2 bases, with 7 bases lying between them. The germline V gene has CDR1 SNHLY and CDR2 FYNNEI. The CDR3 loop spans 13 amino acids. The CDR3 region is CASRDRNTGELFF. CDR3 sequence (DNA): TGTGCCAGCAGGGACAGAAACACCGGGGAGCTGTTTTTT.

The chain joins TRBV19 to TRBJ1-3; TRBD1 matches 8 bases. The CDR3 contains 13 residues. CDR1 and CDR2 (germline): LNHDA, SQIVND (reference sequence). V dropped 6 bases and J dropped 3; count of bases not matched to a gene: 1. The CDR3 reads CASSGTGGNTIYF. The CDR3 bases are TGTGCCAGTAGCGGGACAGGTGGAAACACCATATATTTT.

The rearrangement uses TRBV23-1 and TRBJ1-1; no definite D call. TRBV23-1 is an ORF; its function is uncertain. This CDR3 contains 17 residues. V lost 0 bases to trimming and J lost 0 bases, with 14 bases between them. The CDR3 sequence is CASSQSSIDSMNTEAFF. The CDR3 bases are TGCGCCAGCAGTCAATCCAGCATAGACTCAATGAACACTGAAGCTTTCTTT.

This chain connects TRBV11-2 to TRBJ2-7; the D is unclear. Per the germline V gene, CDR1 is SGHAT and CDR2 is FQNNGV. The CDR3 spans 12 residues. Trimming took off 5 bases at V and 3 bases at J, with 8 bases between the two ends. CDR3 nucleotide sequence: TGTGCCAGCAGCCAAAATAACTACGAGCAGTACTTC. Protein sequence: CASSQNNYEQYF.

The gene calls are TRBV6-4 and TRBJ1-1; maybe TRBD1 (5 bases). Germline lookup yields CDR1 MRHNA and CDR2 SNTAGT. The V end was cut by 6 bases, the J end by 6 bases, with 14 bases between. CDR3 length: 13 amino acids. CDR3 protein: CASSNTGTSEAFF. The CDR3 coding sequence is TGTGCCAGCAGCAACACCGGGACCTCTGAAGCTTTCTTT.

The chain is built from TRBV2 and TRBJ2-5, with D possibly matching TRBD2 (6 bases). The germline CDR1 and CDR2 sequences are SNHLY and FYNNEI. This CDR3 has 15 amino acids. Trimming removed 7 bases from V and 5 bases from J, with 20 bases in between. CDR3 residues: CASKAPRAEGETQYF. DNA for the CDR3: TGTGCCAGCAAGGCACCCCGGGCGGAGGGGGAGACCCAGTACTTC.

The gene calls are TRBV6-2 or TRBV6-3 and TRBJ1-4, with 9 bases matching TRBD1. Per germline, CDR1 MNHEY and CDR2 SVGEGT. V lost 6 bases and J lost 4; bases outside the gene matches: 9. The CDR3 runs to 16 residues. CDR3 residues: CASSPMTGGDNEKLFF. The CDR3 nucleotides are TGTGCCAGCAGCCCCATGACAGGGGGAGATAATGAAAAACTGTTTTTT.

Of note for this clone: In the same sample, other DNA sequences code for this CDR3. DNA of the CDR3: TGTGCCAGCTCACCTGCAGGGGGGAACACTGAAGCTTTCTTT. It encodes CASSPAGGNTEAFF. The gene calls are TRBV18 and TRBJ1-1; 7 nucleotides line up with TRBD1. CDR3 length equals 14 residues. The V gene's germline CDR1 is KGHSH and CDR2 LQKENI. The ends lost 3 bases at V and 1 base at J; junction bases unmatched: 2.

The V call is TRBV4-2, the J call TRBJ2-1, with D perhaps TRBD1 or TRBD2 (5 bases each). Germline loops: CDR1 LGHNA, CDR2 YNFKEQ. Trimming stripped 3 bases from V and 3 bases from J, with 12 bases between. CDR3 length equals 15 residues. The CDR3 here is CASSHGANNYNEQFF. The CDR3 nucleotides read TGTGCCAGCAGCCACGGGGCCAATAACTACAATGAGCAGTTCTTC.

The V gene is TRBV12-3 or TRBV12-4, the J gene TRBJ1-2; possibly TRBD1 for D (5 bases). V lost 4 bases to trimming and J lost 5 bases, with 8 bases between them. CDR3 length equals 12 residues. DNA of the CDR3: TGTGCCAGCAGTTATACAGGATATGGCTACACCTTC. Encoded protein: CASSYTGYGYTF.

The genes are TRBV4-3 and TRBJ1-1; D unresolved. The CDR3 is 14 amino acids. The V gene's germline CDR1 is LGHNA and CDR2 YSLEER. Between the trimmed V and J ends, which lost 3 bases and 3 bases, there was a span of 11 bases. The CDR3 DNA reads as TGCGCCAGCAGCCAGTATCGATGGGACACTGAAGCTTTCTTT. It specifies CASSQYRWDTEAFF.

The chain has TRBV10-3 and TRBJ1-5; 11 bases align to TRBD1. The CDR3 sequence is 16 residues long. The junction had 11 bases not matched to a gene; V was cut back by 7 bases and J by 6 bases. In germline, CDR1 is ENHRY, CDR2 SYGVKD. CDR3 bases: TGTGCCATCAACAACCGGACAGGGGGCGAGGGTCAGCCCCAGCATTTT. Its protein product is CAINNRTGGEGQPQHF.